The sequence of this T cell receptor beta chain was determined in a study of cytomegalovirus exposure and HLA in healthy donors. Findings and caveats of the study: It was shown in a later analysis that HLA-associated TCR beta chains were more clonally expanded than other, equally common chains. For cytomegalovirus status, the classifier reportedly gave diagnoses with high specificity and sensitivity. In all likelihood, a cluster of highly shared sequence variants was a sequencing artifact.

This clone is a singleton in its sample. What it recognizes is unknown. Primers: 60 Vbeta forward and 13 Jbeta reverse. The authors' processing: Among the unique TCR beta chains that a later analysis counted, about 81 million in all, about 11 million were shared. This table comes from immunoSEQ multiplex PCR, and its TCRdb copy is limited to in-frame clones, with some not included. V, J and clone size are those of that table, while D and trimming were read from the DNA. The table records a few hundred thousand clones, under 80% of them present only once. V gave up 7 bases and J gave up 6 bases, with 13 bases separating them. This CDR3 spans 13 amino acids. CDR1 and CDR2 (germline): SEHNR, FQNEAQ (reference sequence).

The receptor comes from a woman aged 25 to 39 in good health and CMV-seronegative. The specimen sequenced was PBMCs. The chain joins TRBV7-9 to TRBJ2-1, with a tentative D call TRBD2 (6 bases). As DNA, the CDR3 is TGTGCCAGCACACGGGCGGGAACCAATGAGCAGTTCTTC. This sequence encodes CASTRAGTNEQFF.